A selection of T cell receptor beta chains follows, all from one sample in a study of shared clonotypes between healthy human individuals. TCRdb's copy holds only in-frame clones and misses some; the assay was immunoSEQ multiplex PCR. The sample carries around 2.1 million clones, under 97% recorded once. Sequenced material: naive CD4+ T cells sorted from blood. These receptors were collected from a man aged 18 to 30 in good health. Each CDR3 is given with its conserved first and last residue. Each record gives: J gene, V gene, clone size, D gene, CDR3 DNA, CDR3 protein. The D gene is left open where the match is weak. Where a row states a size, it is once, few, many or the class of an expanded clone; other rows omit it.

TRBJ2-3	TRBV4-1	once	TRBD2	TGCGCCAGCAGCCAAGGTAGCGGGGGGGCCAGGGCAGATACGCAGTATTTT	CASSQGSGGARADTQYF
TRBJ1-3	TRBV29-1	-	-	TGCAGCGTTGAAGATAGGGCCCGGTCTGGAAACACCATATATTTT	CSVEDRARSGNTIYF
TRBJ2-5	TRBV29-1	once	TRBD1	TGCAGCGTTGAAGCCCACCGGACAGGGAAAGAGACCCAGTACTTC	CSVEAHRTGKETQYF
TRBJ2-2	TRBV9	-	TRBD2	TGTGCCAGCAGTCGGACTAGTGCCACCGGGGAGCTGTTTTTT	CASSRTSATGELFF
TRBJ2-7	TRBV19	-	-	TGTGCCAGTAGTACACAGTGGGGGAGCGCGAAAGAGCAGTACTTC	CASSTQWGSAKEQYF
TRBJ1-3	TRBV30	-	-	TGTGCCTGGAGTGTACTAGAGAGGGGCTCTACCTCTGGAAACACCATATATTTT	CAWSVLERGSTSGNTIYF
TRBJ2-3	TRBV29-1	-	-	TGCAGCGCCACGGACGGGACCACAGATACGCAGTATTTT	CSATDGTTDTQYF
TRBJ2-7	TRBV18	-	TRBD1	TGTGCCAGCTCTCGACAGGGGTCCGCCTCCTACGAGCAGTACTTC	CASSRQGSASYEQYF
TRBJ2-2	TRBV5-1	-	-	TGCGCCAGCAGCTTAACCGGGGCAGCGAACACCGGGGAGCTGTTTTTT	CASSLTGAANTGELFF
TRBJ1-3	TRBV7-2	-	-	TGTGCCAGCAGCTTTGCCCAGAACACCATATATTTT	CASSFAQNTIYF
TRBJ2-7	TRBV14	-	TRBD1	TGTGCCAGCAGCCGCCTCGGGACAGGATCCTACGAGCAGTACTTC	CASSRLGTGSYEQYF
TRBJ2-2	TRBV5-1	-	-	TGCGCCAGCAGCTTGGATAGACCGAACACCGGGGAGCTGTTTTTT	CASSLDRPNTGELFF
TRBJ2-7	TRBV11-2	-	TRBD2	TGTGCCAGCACCCGGAGTAGCGGGTTCTACGAGCAGTACTTC	CASTRSSGFYEQYF
TRBJ1-2	TRBV28	-	-	TGTGCCAGCGAGGGGGGATACTATGGCTACACCTTC	CASEGGYYGYTF
TRBJ2-5	TRBV5-1	-	-	TGCGCCAGCAGCTTGGCAGGGGACCAAGAGACCCAGTACTTC	CASSLAGDQETQYF
TRBJ1-5	TRBV7-9	-	-	TGTGCCAGCTCCAGGGAACTCAATCAGCCCCAGCATTTT	CASSRELNQPQHF
TRBJ2-1	TRBV7-2	-	-	TGTGCCAGCAGCTTGCTTAGCCCCATATCTTTTAATGAGCAGTTCTTC	CASSLLSPISFNEQFF
TRBJ1-1	TRBV6-1	-	-	TGTGCCAGCAGTGAACTCTTTACGGTGAACACTGAAGCTTTCTTT	CASSELFTVNTEAFF
TRBJ1-4	TRBV5-1	once	TRBD1	TGCGCCAGCAGCTTGGGGACAGGTGGGGATGAAAAACTGTTTTTT	CASSLGTGGDEKLFF
TRBJ2-2	TRBV30	-	TRBD1	TGTGCCTGGAGTGCAGGACAGGCGAACACCGGGGAGCTGTTTTTT	CAWSAGQANTGELFF
TRBJ1-3	TRBV7-9	few	TRBD1	TGTGCCAGCAACCCTGACAGGGCTGGAAACACCATATATTTT	CASNPDRAGNTIYF
TRBJ1-2	TRBV2	-	TRBD1	TGTGCCAGCAGGGAACCGACAGGGGCGCACTATGGCTACACCTTC	CASREPTGAHYGYTF
TRBJ1-1	TRBV5-1	-	-	TGCGCCAGCAGCCCCTCAATGAACACTGAAGCTTTCTTT	CASSPSMNTEAFF
TRBJ1-6	TRBV5-4	once	-	TGTGCCAGCAGTTCCAATGGACAGTATAATTCACCCCTCCACTTT	CASSSNGQYNSPLHF
TRBJ2-2	TRBV27	-	-	TGTGCCAGCACCCAACAGGGATCTACCGGGGAGCTGTTTTTT	CASTQQGSTGELFF
TRBJ1-2	TRBV15	-	-	TGTGCCACCAGCAGAGATGCCCAGGGTTCTAACTATGGCTACACCTTC	CATSRDAQGSNYGYTF
TRBJ2-3	TRBV18	-	-	TGTGCCAGCTCACCAGGGCAGGGGTGGACGCCCACAGATACGCAGTATTTT	CASSPGQGWTPTDTQYF
TRBJ2-5	TRBV11-2	-	-	TGTGCCAGCAGCCCCCAGGGGTCTCGGGAGACCCAGTACTTC	CASSPQGSRETQYF
TRBJ1-3	TRBV18	-	TRBD1	TGTGCCAGCTCACCTGGACAGGCCAGCTCTGGAAACACCATATATTTT	CASSPGQASSGNTIYF
TRBJ2-7	TRBV15	-	-	TGTGCCACCAGCAGAGGGGATAAGATCTACGAGCAGTACTTC	CATSRGDKIYEQYF